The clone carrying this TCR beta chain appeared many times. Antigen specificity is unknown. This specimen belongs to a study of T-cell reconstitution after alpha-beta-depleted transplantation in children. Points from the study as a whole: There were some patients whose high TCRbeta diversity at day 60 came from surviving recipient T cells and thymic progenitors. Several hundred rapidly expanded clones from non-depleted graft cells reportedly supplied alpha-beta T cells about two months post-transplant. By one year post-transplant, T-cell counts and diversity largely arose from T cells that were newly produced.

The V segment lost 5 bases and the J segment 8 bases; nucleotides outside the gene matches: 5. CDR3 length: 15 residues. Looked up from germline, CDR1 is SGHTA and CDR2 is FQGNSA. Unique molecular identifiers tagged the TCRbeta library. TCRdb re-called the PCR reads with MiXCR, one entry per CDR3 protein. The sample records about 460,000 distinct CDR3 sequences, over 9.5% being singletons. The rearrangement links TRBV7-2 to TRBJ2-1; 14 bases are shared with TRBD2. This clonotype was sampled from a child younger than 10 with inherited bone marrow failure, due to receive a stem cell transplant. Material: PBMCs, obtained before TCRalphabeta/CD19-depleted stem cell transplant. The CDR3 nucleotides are TGTGCCAGCAGCCGGACTAGCGGGAGGCTCGATGAGCAGTTCTTC. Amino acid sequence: CASSRTSGRLDEQFF.